A selection of T cell receptor beta chains follows, all from one sample in a study of blood T cells in healthy people across ages. MiXCR, applied by TCRdb to the 5' RACE reads, yields one record per CDR3 protein. This repertoire shows 550,000 to 750,000 distinct CDR3 sequences, around 21% found once; its top ten account for about 3.6%. Sequenced: blood. The receptor source for this set is an older man in good health. The CDR3 runs from the conserved cysteine through the conserved F or W. Fields, in order: J gene, V gene, clone size, D gene, CDR3 DNA, CDR3 protein. The D gene is left open where the match is weak. Size is omitted from some rows. Given values are once, few, many or a class for expanded clones.

TRBJ1-4 | TRBV4-1 | few | - | TGCGCCAGCAGCCAAGTGTTCGGCAGCAAGGGGGAAAAACTGTTTTTT | CASSQVFGSKGEKLFF
TRBJ2-7 | TRBV5-6 | few | TRBD1 | TGTGCCAGCAGCTTGACTAGGGACAGTACCTACGAGCAGTACTTC | CASSLTRDSTYEQYF
TRBJ2-5 | TRBV20-1 | - | - | TGCAGTGCTAGAACACTCCAAGAGACCCAGTACTTC | CSARTLQETQYF
TRBJ2-7 | TRBV12-3/TRBV12-4 | - | TRBD1 | TGTGCCAGCAGTACTCTAAGACAGGGGGCTTTGTACGAGCAGTACTTC | CASSTLRQGALYEQYF
TRBJ1-5 | TRBV7-6 | few | - | TGTGCCAGCAGCTTAGCTGCAGGGGAATTTCGTCAGCCCCAGCATTTT | CASSLAAGEFRQPQHF
TRBJ1-1 | TRBV14 | few | - | TGTGCCAGCAGCCAAAGTCTCGGCACTGAAGCTTTCTTT | CASSQSLGTEAFF
TRBJ2-1 | TRBV3-1 | - | TRBD2 | TGTGCCAGCAGCCAAGCAGGGACTAGTACTTCTTGGGTGCAGTTCTTC | CASSQAGTSTSWVQFF
TRBJ1-2 | TRBV6-5 | - | - | TGTGCCACAGGGGACCCTAACTATGGCTACACCTTC | CATGDPNYGYTF
TRBJ2-1 | TRBV27 | few | TRBD2 | TGTGCCGGCAGTCCTGTAGCGGGAGGTGACAATGAGCAGTTCTTC | CAGSPVAGGDNEQFF
TRBJ1-4 | TRBV28 | - | TRBD1 | TGTGCCAGCAGTTTAAGGGACAGAGACATGTTTTTT | CASSLRDRDMFF
TRBJ2-1 | TRBV7-3 | - | TRBD2 | TGTGCCAGCAGCTCTTCGACGGGAGGCAGAAATGAGCAGTTCTTC | CASSSSTGGRNEQFF
TRBJ2-7 | TRBV29-1 | many | TRBD1 | TGCAGCGTTGAAGCCGGGACAGGGGGACACGAGCAGTACTTC | CSVEAGTGGHEQYF
TRBJ2-1 | TRBV7-3 | few | TRBD2 | TGTGCCAGCAGCCAGGGCGGGAGCTACAATGAGCAGTTCTTC | CASSQGGSYNEQFF
TRBJ2-3 | TRBV2 | few | - | TGTGCCAGCAGTTCAGAGGGGACCTATCGACATACGCAGTATTTT | CASSSEGTYRHTQYF
TRBJ2-3 | TRBV20-1 | few | - | TGCAGTGCTTCGCTCAGGGCTGATACGCAGTATTTT | CSASLRADTQYF
TRBJ2-7 | TRBV30 | - | - | TGTGCCTGGAATCGACGACTACCTTCCTACGAGCAGTACTTC | CAWNRRLPSYEQYF
TRBJ1-1 | TRBV20-1 | - | - | TGCAGTGCTAGCCCCGACAGGAGGACTGAAGCTTTCTTT | CSASPDRRTEAFF
TRBJ2-5 | TRBV3-1 | - | - | TGTGCCAGCAGCCCCTCTGAGACTAGAGCCGGAACCCAGTACTTC | CASSPSETRAGTQYF
TRBJ2-2 | TRBV5-1 | few | TRBD2 | TGCGCCAACACTAGCGGGAGGACTAGTACCGGGGAGCTGTTTTTT | CANTSGRTSTGELFF
TRBJ2-5 | TRBV4-1 | few | TRBD1 | TGCGCCAGCAGCCAAGAGGACAGGGTAGAGACCCAGTACTTC | CASSQEDRVETQYF
TRBJ2-3 | TRBV28 | - | TRBD2 | TGTGCCAGCAGTGACCCAAGCGGGAGTCGGTCAGATACGCAGTATTTT | CASSDPSGSRSDTQYF
TRBJ2-7 | TRBV5-1 | few | - | TGCGCCAGCAGCTTGGAAGGTAGGGTGGCCTACGAGCAGTACTTC | CASSLEGRVAYEQYF
TRBJ2-1 | TRBV20-1 | few | - | TGCAGTGCCCTGGACGGCTACAATGAGCAGTTCTTC | CSALDGYNEQFF
TRBJ2-1 | TRBV5-1 | few | - | TGCGCCAGCAGCCCCGGGAATGGGGGCGATGAGCAGTTCTTC | CASSPGNGGDEQFF
TRBJ2-7 | TRBV6-6 | - | TRBD1 | TGTGCCAGCAGTTACTCGGGACAGTCAACCTACGAGCAGTACTTC | CASSYSGQSTYEQYF
TRBJ1-2 | TRBV5-1 | few | TRBD1 | TGCGCCAGCAGCTCCCGGGACAGCGTGACCTATGGCTACACCTTC | CASSSRDSVTYGYTF
TRBJ2-1 | TRBV6-5 | - | - | TGTGCCAGCAGTTACTCCTTTGGGCGGGACAATGAGCAGTTCTTC | CASSYSFGRDNEQFF
TRBJ2-2 | TRBV5-6 | many | - | TGTGCCAGCAGCTACGACCCCGGGGACACCGGGGAGCTGTTTTTT | CASSYDPGDTGELFF
TRBJ2-3 | TRBV15 | many | - | TGTGCCACCAGCAGAGATCCCACAGTACCCACAGATACGCAGTATTTT | CATSRDPTVPTDTQYF
TRBJ1-5 | TRBV28 | few | - | TGTGCCAGCAGTCCCCAGTTGCAGGGTGATCAGCCCCAGCATTTT | CASSPQLQGDQPQHF
TRBJ2-7 | TRBV28 | few | TRBD2 | TGTGCCAGCAACTTGGGGGGGAGCCAGCGGGGCGAGCAGCACTTC | CASNLGGSQRGEQHF
TRBJ2-4 | TRBV7-2 | - | TRBD2 | TGTGCCAGCAGCTTAGGGGGACTAGATAACATTCAGTACTTC | CASSLGGLDNIQYF
TRBJ1-3 | TRBV7-8 | many | - | TGTGCCAGTTCAACAGCCTTCTCTGGAAACACCATATATTTT | CASSTAFSGNTIYF
TRBJ1-1 | TRBV24-1 | few | - | TGTGCCACCAGTGATTCGCGAGCGGGAAACACTGAAGCTTTCTTT | CATSDSRAGNTEAFF
TRBJ2-3 | TRBV4-3 | - | TRBD2 | TGCGCCAGCAGCCGGGTGATCAGCGGGAACACAGATACGCAGTATTTT | CASSRVISGNTDTQYF
TRBJ2-5 | TRBV7-9 | - | - | TGTGCCAGCAGCTTAGTCGGTCTGAGGGGCCGAGAGACCCAGTACTTC | CASSLVGLRGRETQYF
TRBJ2-1 | TRBV9 | many | - | TGTGCCAGCAGCGTAGTGGACTGGGGGAATGAGCAGTTCTTC | CASSVVDWGNEQFF
TRBJ1-3 | TRBV5-1 | - | - | TGCGCCAGCAGCTTGCTCGGGCTTAATGAAAACACCATATATTTT | CASSLLGLNENTIYF
TRBJ2-3 | TRBV18 | - | - | TGTGCCAGCTCACTCGGCAACGGTCGAGATACGCAGTATTTT | CASSLGNGRDTQYF
TRBJ2-4 | TRBV11-2 | - | TRBD1 | TGTGCCAGCAGCTTAGATGGGACAGGCCTAGCCAAAAACATTCAGTACTTC | CASSLDGTGLAKNIQYF
TRBJ1-5 | TRBV6-2/TRBV6-3 | - | - | TGTGCCAGCAGTTCAGGGCTTCAGCCCCAGCATTTT | CASSSGLQPQHF
TRBJ2-2 | TRBV7-7 | - | TRBD1 | TGTGCTAGCAGCCGGACAGGGCCGACCGGGGAGCTGTTTTTT | CASSRTGPTGELFF
TRBJ2-1 | TRBV29-1 | many | - | TGCAGCGCCGTGGCAGGGTGGACCAATGAGCAGTTCTTC | CSAVAGWTNEQFF
TRBJ2-1 | TRBV12-3/TRBV12-4 | - | TRBD2 | TGTGCCAGCAGTGGGGGAGCGGGAGACTTCTACAATGAGCAGTTCTTC | CASSGGAGDFYNEQFF
TRBJ2-1 | TRBV20-1 | many | - | TGCAGTGCTAGAGATTTACGGAGAAACAATGAGCAGTTCTTC | CSARDLRRNNEQFF